The 24 T cell receptor beta chains reported below all come from one sample, sequenced in a study of graft-versus-host responses after intestinal transplantation. Method: immunoSEQ multiplex PCR; TCRdb's copy keeps in-frame clones and lacks some. Among approximately 90,000 clones listed, about nine tenths were seen once. Their antigens are not known. The material sequenced was unstimulated CD8+ T cells sorted from spleen or lymph node cells, taken before transplant. Source of these receptors: a human donor who was the organ donor for an intestinal transplant.

The J gene is TRBJ1-4, the V gene TRBV7-2, with D possibly matching TRBD1 (5 bases). Germline values: CDR1 SGHTA, CDR2 FQGNSA. Trimming left V 3 bases short and J 0 bases short, with 8 bases between. The CDR3 extends over 15 amino acids. In DNA, the CDR3 is TGTGCCAGCAGCTTCGGGGGGGCAACTAATGAAAAACTGTTTTTT. Its translation is CASSFGGATNEKLFF.

The gene calls are TRBV5-1 and TRBJ2-1; D possibly corresponds to TRBD2 (6 bases). Germline V lookup: CDR1 SGHRS, CDR2 YFSETQ. V was clipped by 2 bases and J by 5 bases, with 11 bases between them. This CDR3 spans 14 amino acids. CDR3 coding DNA: TGCGCCAGCAGCTTCAGACTAGATAACAATGAGCAGTTCTTC. Protein product: CASSFRLDNNEQFF.

The V and J genes are TRBV7-3 and TRBJ1-1; possibly TRBD1 for D (6 bases). CDR1 SGHTA and CDR2 FQGTGA come from the germline V gene. This CDR3 is built from 15 residues. Trimming shortened V by 5 bases and J by 1 base, and 14 bases separated the two germline ends. The CDR3 reads CASSDPTGPNTEAFF. The CDR3 nucleotides are TGTGCCAGCAGCGACCCGACAGGACCGAACACTGAAGCTTTCTTT.

The genes are TRBV5-4 and TRBJ2-1; 8 bases fit TRBD2. The CDR3 covers 15 residues. From germline, CDR1 is SGHNT and CDR2 YYREEE (reference sequence). Losses at the gene ends were 4 bases for V and 4 bases for J; bases not matched to a gene: 7. The CDR3 nucleotides are TGTGCCAGCAGCCTCGAAGCGGGGGAGTACAATGAGCAGTTCTTC. It specifies CASSLEAGEYNEQFF.

The chain uses TRBV19 and TRBJ2-7; 14 bases match TRBD2. Germline V gene data show CDR1 as LNHDA and CDR2 as SQIVND (reference sequence). V was pared by 6 bases and J by 5 bases, with 3 bases of the junction left unmatched. This CDR3 has 14 amino acids. Here the CDR3 DNA reads TGTGCCAGTAGAGAGGGACTAGCGGGGGACGAGCAGTACTTC. Its protein product is CASREGLAGDEQYF.

This chain connects TRBV4-1 to TRBJ2-2, with D unresolved. The CDR3 spans 16 residues. V lost 1 base, J lost 5 bases, and 14 bases lay in between. From germline, CDR1 is MGHRA and CDR2 YSYEKL. The CDR3 bases are TGCGCCAGCAGCCAAGTGGCAGGTGTGTTAACCGGGGAGCTGTTTTTT. This encodes CASSQVAGVLTGELFF.

This chain links TRBV7-9 with TRBJ1-2, with D maybe TRBD1 (5 bases). CDR3 length: 12 residues. CDR1 is SEHNR, CDR2 FQNEAQ, per germline (reference sequence). The germline V and J ends were trimmed by 5 bases and 13 bases, with 17 bases remaining between them. CDR3: CASSLGSDSSTF. The CDR3 coding sequence is TGTGCCAGCAGCCTCGGGTCAGACAGTTCCACCTTC.

This clone has only a few counts. The chain employs TRBV2 and TRBJ1-4; 8 bases align to TRBD1. Germline values: CDR1 SNHLY, CDR2 FYNNEI. The CDR3 spans 15 residues. J lost 6 bases, V lost 3 bases, and 6 bases had no gene match. The CDR3 region has the DNA TGTGCCAGCAGTGATAGGGGACAGGTCGATGAAAAACTGTTTTTT. Its translation is CASSDRGQVDEKLFF.

This chain links TRBV27 with TRBJ2-6; D unclear. Trimming took off 6 bases at V and 3 bases at J, with 9 bases between the two ends. The CDR3 covers 14 residues. Germline values: CDR1 MNHEY, CDR2 SMNVEV (reference sequence). CDR3 DNA: TGTGCCAGCAGCCCACGAGGTGGGGCCAACGTCCTGACTTTC. It codes for CASSPRGGANVLTF.

This clone was detected only a few times. This chain joins TRBV29-1 and TRBJ1-2, with D unresolved. The CDR3 is made up of 11 amino acids. Germline CDR1 and CDR2: SQVTM and ANQGSEA. V lost 3 bases to trimming and J lost 1 base, with 3 bases between them. The chain's CDR3 is CSVDGNYGYTF. The CDR3 nucleotides are TGCAGCGTTGACGGTAACTATGGCTACACCTTC.

The chain combines TRBV5-6 with TRBJ2-7, with 10 bases lining up with TRBD1. Germline loops: CDR1 SGHDT, CDR2 YYEEEE. Trimming removed 10 bases from V and 1 base from J; junction bases left unmatched: 8. The CDR3 is 14 residues long. The chain's CDR3 is CAGQGQGTSYEQYF. CDR3 nucleotide sequence: TGTGCCGGCCAGGGACAGGGGACTTCCTACGAGCAGTACTTC.

This chain's CDR3 is CASSHRVGETQYF. The CDR3 coding sequence is TGCGCCAGCAGCCACAGGGTTGGAGAGACCCAGTACTTC. This chain connects TRBV4-1 to TRBJ2-5; perhaps TRBD1 as D (5 bases). Germline V gene sequence: CDR1 MGHRA, CDR2 YSYEKL. V was pared by 3 bases and J by 4 bases, with 9 bases between. The CDR3 runs 13 residues.

This chain links TRBV5-4 with TRBJ1-1, with D unresolved. The V and J ends lost 3 bases and 3 bases respectively, with 3 bases between them. CDR3 size: 11 residues. Germline V gene data show CDR1 as SGHNT and CDR2 as YYREEE (reference sequence). The CDR3 region is CASSSYTEAFF. CDR3 in DNA: TGTGCCAGCAGCTCCTACACTGAAGCTTTCTTT.

This clone has just a few counts. This rearrangement joins TRBV4-1 to TRBJ1-5; tentatively, D is TRBD1 (6 bases). The V end was cut by 3 bases, the J end by 5 bases, with 14 bases between. There are 15 residues in the CDR3. The V gene's germline CDR1 is MGHRA and CDR2 YSYEKL. Here the CDR3 reads CASSQNPRTDQPQHF. The CDR3 nucleotides are TGCGCCAGCAGCCAGAACCCTCGGACAGATCAGCCCCAGCATTTT.

The chain joins TRBV2 to TRBJ2-7, with 9 bases matching TRBD1. The germline gives CDR1 SNHLY, CDR2 FYNNEI. There are 15 residues in the CDR3. Trimming took 3 bases from V and 1 from J; bases not matched to a gene: 4. CDR3 sequence reads: CASSDSGQGSYEQYF. The CDR3 DNA reads as TGTGCCAGCAGTGATTCGGGACAGGGATCCTACGAGCAGTACTTC.

The chain employs TRBV7-9 and TRBJ2-7; no definite D call. CDR3 length equals 13 residues. Per germline, CDR1 SEHNR and CDR2 FQNEAQ (reference sequence). V was pared by 5 bases and J by 2 bases, with 10 bases between. CDR3: CASSDGLAYEQYF. The CDR3, as DNA: TGTGCCAGCAGCGACGGGTTAGCCTACGAGCAGTACTTC.

CDR3 loop: CASSFPSRTGRANEQFF. The CDR3 DNA reads TGTGCCAGCAGCTTTCCTTCAAGGACAGGGAGGGCCAATGAGCAGTTCTTC. The V call is TRBV7-9, the J call TRBJ2-1, with a weak D call TRBD1 (8 bases). Germline loops: CDR1 SEHNR, CDR2 FQNEAQ (reference sequence). V lost 3 bases to trimming and J lost 6 bases, with 21 bases between them. CDR3 length: 17 amino acids.

The chain joins TRBV5-6 to TRBJ2-5; 7 positions match TRBD2. The CDR3 has 18 residues. Germline trimming cut 4 bases from V and 1 base from J; bases unmatched to any gene: 16. CDR1 and CDR2 (germline): SGHDT, YYEEEE. The chain's CDR3 is CASSPPPGPSGFQETQYF. In nucleotides, the CDR3 is TGTGCCAGCAGCCCGCCCCCTGGGCCTAGCGGTTTCCAAGAGACCCAGTACTTC.

This clone was found a few times. The chain is built from TRBV7-6 and TRBJ2-2; D is possibly TRBD1 (7 bases). The CDR3 length is 14 residues. Trimming shortened V by 3 bases and J by 4 bases, and 9 bases separated the two germline ends. Germline V lookup: CDR1 SGHVS, CDR2 FNYEAQ. The CDR3 DNA sequence: TGTGCCAGCAGCTTGGAGGGGGCCACCGGGGAGCTGTTTTTT. This translates into CASSLEGATGELFF. Drawing the rest from reference TRBV7-6 and TRBJ2-2, the complete variable domain is GAGVSQSPRYKVTKRGQDVALRCDPISGHVSLYWYRQALGQGPEFLTYFNYEAQQDKSGLPNDRFSAERPEGSISTLTIQRTEQRDSAMYRCASSLEGATGELFFGEGSRLTVL.

The J gene is TRBJ2-5, the V gene TRBV4-3, with 9 bases that match TRBD2. The CDR3 is 15 amino acids. J gave up 1 base and V 3 bases, and 3 bases lay outside the gene matches. Looked up from germline, CDR1 is LGHNA and CDR2 is YSLEER. CDR3: CASSQIAGAQETQYF. The CDR3 nucleotides read TGCGCCAGCAGCCAGATAGCGGGGGCCCAAGAGACCCAGTACTTC.

This clone is a singleton in its sample. The chain links TRBV10-3 to TRBJ1-1; no clear D gene. Per germline, CDR1 ENHRY and CDR2 SYGVKD. Trimming removed 5 bases from V and 4 bases from J, with 17 bases in between. The CDR3 consists of 15 residues. As DNA, the CDR3 is TGTGCCATCAGTTCGAGGAGGGCGGGAAGCACTGAAGCTTTCTTT. The encoded protein is CAISSRRAGSTEAFF.

Points on this clone: Different DNA sequences within this sample yield the same CDR3. The chain's CDR3 is CATSRDRGSNQPQHF. DNA for the CDR3: TGTGCCACCAGCAGAGATAGGGGGAGCAATCAGCCCCAGCATTTT. The chain links TRBV15 to TRBJ1-5, with D possibly TRBD1 on 6 matching bases. This CDR3 is built from 15 residues. V was shortened by 0 bases and J by 1 base, with 7 bases between the two germline ends. Germline V gives CDR1 LNHNV, CDR2 YYDKDF (reference sequence).

Only one count was recorded for this clone. The genes are TRBV7-3 and TRBJ2-1, with TRBD2 matching 7 bases. From germline, CDR1 is SGHTA and CDR2 FQGTGA. V shed 4 bases and J 8 bases; nucleotides not matched to a gene: 11. This CDR3 is 15 amino acids long. DNA for the CDR3: TGTGCCAGCAGCTCGGGCGGGGGTTTACGGGATGAGCAGTTCTTC. Its translation is CASSSGGGLRDEQFF.

Comments on this clone: The sample carries other DNA sequences with the same CDR3. The chain joins TRBV2 to TRBJ2-5, with D possibly TRBD1 on 6 matching bases. The germline V gene encodes CDR1 SNHLY and CDR2 FYNNEI. The V end lost 6 bases, the J end lost 0 bases, and 17 bases lay between the germline ends. The CDR3 sequence is 16 residues long. CDR3 in amino acids: CASSGAGRGNQETQYF. The CDR3 DNA reads TGTGCCAGCAGCGGAGCCGGCAGGGGAAACCAAGAGACCCAGTACTTC.